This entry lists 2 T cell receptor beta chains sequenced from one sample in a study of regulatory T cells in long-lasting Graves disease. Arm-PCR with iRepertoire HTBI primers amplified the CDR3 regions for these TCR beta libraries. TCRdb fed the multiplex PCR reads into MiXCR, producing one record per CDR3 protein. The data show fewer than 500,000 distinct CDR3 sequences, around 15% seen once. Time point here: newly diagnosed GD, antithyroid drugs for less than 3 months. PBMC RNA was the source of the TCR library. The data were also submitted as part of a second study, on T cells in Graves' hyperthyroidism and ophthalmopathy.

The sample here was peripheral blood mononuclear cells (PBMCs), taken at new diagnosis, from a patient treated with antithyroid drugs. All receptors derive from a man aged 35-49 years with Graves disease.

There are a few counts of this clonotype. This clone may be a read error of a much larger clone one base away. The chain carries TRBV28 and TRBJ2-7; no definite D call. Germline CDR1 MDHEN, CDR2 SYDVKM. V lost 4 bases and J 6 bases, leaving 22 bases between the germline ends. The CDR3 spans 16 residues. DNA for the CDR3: TGTGCCAGCAGTTCATCCCCGGGCTCCAGCTTTAGCGAGCAGTACTTC. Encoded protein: CASSSSPGSSFSEQYF.

CDR3: CASSIPIANQPQHF. CDR3 nucleotide sequence: TGTGCCAGTAGTATCCCAATTGCGAATCAGCCCCAGCATTTT. This rearrangement joins TRBV19 to TRBJ1-5; no reliable D call. Trimming left V 3 bases short and J 4 bases short, with 10 bases between. Germline lookup yields CDR1 LNHDA and CDR2 SQIVND (reference sequence). The CDR3 spans 14 residues.